The T cell receptor beta chain under discussion was sequenced for a study of OX40 agonist ivuxolimab in advanced cancers. Measured with immunoSEQ multiplex PCR; TCRdb has only the in-frame clones, and not every one. The sample shows over 100,000 clones, roughly nine tenths of them seen only once. This CDR3 is 14 amino acids long. The germline V gene encodes CDR1 MNHEY and CDR2 SVGAGI. V dropped 5 bases and J dropped 5 bases, with 13 bases sitting between them. This clonotype was obtained from an adult with an advanced solid tumor such as melanoma, head and neck, liver or kidney cancer. V and J are TRBV6-5 and TRBJ2-1; D gene uncertain. The sequencing used CD4+ or CD8+ T cells sorted from blood, collected in a trial of the OX40 agonist ivuxolimab. CDR3 coding DNA: TGTGCCAGCAGTGTCCAAGACGGACACAATGAGCAGTTCTTC. Amino acids: CASSVQDGHNEQFF.